This T cell receptor (beta chain) was captured by sequencing in a study of lung T cells in sarcoidosis with Löfgren's syndrome. Germline CDR1 reads MNHNY; CDR2 reads SVGAGI (reference sequence). There are 17 residues in the CDR3. This clonotype has only a few counts. Possible read error: a much larger clone is one base away. TCRdb reprocessed the reads via MiXCR and lists one record per CDR3 protein. The sample yields 60,000 to 70,000 distinct CDR3 sequences, 21% seen once. The sequence was obtained from a human donor with sarcoidosis (Löfgren's syndrome or another form), or a control subject (not recorded which). The specimen sequenced was CD4+ T cells from PBMCs. The rearrangement joins TRBV6-6 to TRBJ2-5, with unresolved D. The CDR3 DNA follows: TGTGCCAGCAGTCACTCGTATAAGGTACCCGACCAAGAGACCCAGTACTTC. Its protein product is CASSHSYKVPDQETQYF.